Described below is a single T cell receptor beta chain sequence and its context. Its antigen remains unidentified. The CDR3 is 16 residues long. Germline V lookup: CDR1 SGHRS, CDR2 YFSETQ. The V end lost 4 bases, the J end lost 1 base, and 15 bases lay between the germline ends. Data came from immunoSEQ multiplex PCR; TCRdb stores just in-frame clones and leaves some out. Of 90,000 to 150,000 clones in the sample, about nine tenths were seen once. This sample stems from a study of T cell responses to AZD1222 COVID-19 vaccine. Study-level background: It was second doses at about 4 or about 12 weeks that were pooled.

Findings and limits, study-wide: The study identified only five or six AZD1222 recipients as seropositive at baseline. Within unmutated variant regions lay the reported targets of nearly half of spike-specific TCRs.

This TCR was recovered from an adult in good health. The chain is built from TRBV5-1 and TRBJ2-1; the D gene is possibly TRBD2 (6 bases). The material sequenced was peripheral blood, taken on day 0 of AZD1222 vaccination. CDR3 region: CASSPSGTESYNEQFF. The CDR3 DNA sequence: TGCGCCAGCAGCCCCTCCGGGACTGAATCCTACAATGAGCAGTTCTTC.